This T cell receptor (beta chain) comes out of a study of CD8+ T cells in alopecia areata. Study-level background: Patients in the treated group were given tofacitinib by mouth, 5 to 10 mg twice a day. After 6 to 18 months of tofacitinib, follow-up continued 6 months off drug.

Study-wide points: Under tofacitinib, fewer expanded CD8+ clones appeared among the top 100 scalp clones.

Sequencing templates came from extracted RNA that was reverse transcribed into cDNA. Here immunoSEQ multiplex PCR was the method, and the copy in TCRdb shows in-frame clones only, minus some. This sample has around 110,000 clones, with about 83% found just once. Remarks on this clone: Antigen specificity is unknown.

Treatment specified: oral pan-JAK inhibitor, 5-10 mg twice daily. Collection of lesional scalp punch biopsies and peripheral blood was performed in alopecia areata patients. Germline-derived CDR1 and CDR2 are MNHEY and SVGAGI. V lost 0 bases, J lost 4 bases, and 7 bases lay in between. This CDR3 is 14 amino acids long. This chain joins TRBV6-5 and TRBJ2-1; D unresolved. The specimen comprised CD8+ T cells sorted from blood, sampled at week 24, from a patient treated with tofacitinib. The sequence was obtained from a human donor with alopecia areata. CDR3 residues: CASSYSGPYNEQFF. CDR3 bases: TGTGCCAGCAGTTACTCAGGACCTTACAATGAGCAGTTCTTC.